The 25 T cell receptor beta chains in this list originate from one sample, sequenced in a study of T cells in Graves' hyperthyroidism and ophthalmopathy. What was amplified from RNA transcripts were TCR beta CDR3 regions. Initially, a first-round RT-PCR of the TCR CDR3 employed the HTBI primer set. TCRdb processed the multiplex PCR reads anew with MiXCR; each CDR3 protein has one entry. The profile shows a few hundred thousand distinct CDR3 sequences, 35% to 55% of them singletons. The sequenced material came from peripheral blood or thyroid tissue (not recorded which). These receptors all stem from a young woman with Graves' hyperthyroidism.

As for this clonotype: This sequence may be a read error, since a much larger clone differs from it by one base. The chain carries TRBV12-3 or TRBV12-4 and TRBJ2-2; 10 bases line up with TRBD1. The CDR3 length is 15 residues. The CDR3 nucleotides read TGTGCCAGCAGTTTTGGGGACAGGGGCACCGGGGGGCTGTTTTTT. Translated: CASSFGDRGTGGLFF.

This clonotype was seen ten or more times. Given the absence of the conserved phenylalanine or tryptophan at the CDR3 end, a read error is likely. This sequence joins TRBV13 and TRBJ1-2; no clear D. CDR1 and CDR2 from the germline V gene are PRHDT and FYEKMQ (reference sequence). V lost 0 bases to trimming and J lost 2 bases, with 13 bases between them. The CDR3 extends over 16 amino acids. CDR3 loop: CASSLGDVMTNYGYTV. The CDR3 DNA sequence: TGTGCCAGCAGCTTAGGGGACGTCATGACGAACTATGGCTACACCGTC.

This clonotype was seen at least ten times. The chain combines TRBV6-5 with TRBJ2-7, with D perhaps matching TRBD1 (6 bases). The CDR3 has 14 residues. V was trimmed by 2 bases and J by 4 bases, leaving 12 bases between them. Per the germline V gene, CDR1 is MNHEY and CDR2 is SVGAGI. CDR3 in DNA: TGTGCCAGCAGTTACCGACAGGCTGGGTACGAGCAGTACTTC. This translates into CASSYRQAGYEQYF.

J is TRBJ1-5 and V is TRBV10-1, with D uncertain. CDR3 length: 15 residues. V lost 2 bases, J lost 4 bases, and 12 bases lay in between. CDR1 is WNHNN, CDR2 SYGVQD, per germline (reference sequence). The CDR3 sequence is CASSERASENQPQHF. The CDR3 region has the DNA TGCGCCAGCAGTGAGCGGGCCTCAGAAAATCAGCCCCAGCATTTT.

This clonotype was recorded a few times. The chain has TRBV5-1 and TRBJ1-3; the match to TRBD1 covers 7 bases. CDR3 length: 16 residues. V was clipped by 3 bases and J by 0 bases; unmatched bases: 6. CDR1 is SGHRS, CDR2 YFSETQ, per germline. This chain's CDR3 is CASSSWDRHSGNTIYF. The CDR3, as DNA: TGCGCCAGCAGCTCCTGGGACAGACACTCTGGAAACACCATATATTTT.

The rearrangement links TRBV12-3 or TRBV12-4 to TRBJ2-7; the D is unclear. V lost 2 bases and J 7 bases, leaving 15 bases between the germline ends. The CDR3 has 14 residues. CDR3 sequence: CASSLSRRHDEQYF. In nucleotides, the CDR3 is TGTGCCAGCAGTTTATCCAGGCGGCACGATGAGCAGTACTTC.

The gene calls are TRBV29-1 and TRBJ1-2; D not resolved. The V and J ends lost 4 bases and 2 bases respectively, with 11 bases between them. The CDR3 sequence is 13 residues long. Germline-derived CDR1 and CDR2 are SQVTM and ANQGSEA. Here the CDR3 reads CSVVPTKNYGYTF. CDR3 DNA sequence: TGCAGCGTTGTCCCGACCAAGAACTATGGCTACACCTTC.

The rearrangement joins TRBV20-1 to TRBJ1-6; 12 bases are a match to TRBD1. The length of the CDR3 is 19 residues. The V gene end was trimmed by 5 bases and the J gene end by 6 bases; junction bases not matched to a gene: 17. Germline V CDR1 and CDR2: DFQATT, SNEGSKA (reference sequence). This CDR3 reads CSADGTPGQGALPNSPLHF. The CDR3 DNA reads as TGCAGTGCTGACGGGACACCGGGACAGGGGGCCTTACCTAATTCACCCCTCCACTTT.

The chain recombines TRBV5-4 with TRBJ2-7; perhaps TRBD2 as D (6 bases). The germline V gene encodes CDR1 SGHNT and CDR2 YYREEE (reference sequence). The CDR3 is made up of 16 amino acids. V lost 3 bases, J lost 9 bases, and 25 bases lay in between. The CDR3: CASSSLSGTSTDTQYF. CDR3 nucleotides: TGTGCCAGCAGCTCCCTAAGCGGTACTAGCACAGATACGCAGTACTTC.

This clonotype appeared many times. The rearrangement links TRBV7-9 to TRBJ1-1; TRBD1 aligns across 9 bases. The V segment lost 5 bases and the J segment 0 bases; nucleotides outside the gene matches: 4. Germline CDR1 and CDR2: SEHNR and FQNEAQ (reference sequence). This CDR3 contains 15 residues. The CDR3 here is CASSLRTGVNTEAFF. The CDR3 DNA reads TGTGCCAGCAGCCTCAGGACAGGGGTGAACACTGAAGCTTTCTTT.

The CDR3 DNA reads as TGCAGCTCACGACAGGGGAACACTGAAGCTTTCTTT. Its translation is CSSRQGNTEAFF. This rearrangement joins TRBV29-1 to TRBJ1-1; TRBD1 aligns across 7 bases. The germline V gene has CDR1 SQVTM and CDR2 ANQGSEA. CDR3 length: 12 amino acids. Unmatched junction bases numbered 4, after V lost 8 bases and J lost 1 base.

Regarding this clonotype: At one end the junction does not follow the germline gene, possibly because of a read error. The CDR3 sequence: CASSQRPGQPQHF. CDR3 coding DNA: TGCGCCAGCAGCCAAAGGCCGGGACAGCCCCAGCATTTT. The V call is TRBV7-3, the J call TRBJ1-5; no clear D. Germline V lookup: CDR1 SGHTA, CDR2 FQGTGA. This CDR3 spans 13 amino acids.

Many counts were recorded for this clonotype. The rearrangement links TRBV7-2 to TRBJ2-7; a possible D gene is TRBD1 (5 bases). In germline, CDR1 is SGHTA, CDR2 FQGNSA. The CDR3 spans 13 residues. Between the trimmed V and J ends, which lost 6 bases and 2 bases, there was a span of 11 bases. The CDR3 sequence: CASSPYRTYEQYF. The DNA for the CDR3 is TGTGCCAGCAGTCCTTACAGGACCTACGAGCAGTACTTC.

This clonotype was recorded a few times. The chain joins TRBV6-1 to TRBJ2-3; D is perhaps TRBD2 (5 bases). Trimming removed 2 bases from V and 2 bases from J, with 11 bases in between. The CDR3 sequence is 15 residues long. Germline assignment: CDR1 MNHNS and CDR2 SASEGT. Here the CDR3 reads CASSERLAFTDTQYF. CDR3 nucleotides: TGTGCCAGCAGTGAAAGGCTAGCCTTCACAGATACGCAGTATTTT.

The genes are TRBV5-1 and TRBJ1-1; D is possibly TRBD1 (6 bases). Germline V CDR1 and CDR2: SGHRS, YFSETQ. This CDR3 is 15 amino acids long. The V end lost 2 bases, the J end lost 5 bases, and 16 bases lay between the germline ends. For the CDR3, the DNA is TGCGCCAGCAGCTTCAGGGGTACTAGCGGGACTGAAGCTTTCTTT. Protein product: CASSFRGTSGTEAFF.

This clonotype occurred many times. This chain connects TRBV4-1 to TRBJ2-7; D remains ambiguous. Germline lookup yields CDR1 MGHRA and CDR2 YSYEKL. This CDR3 contains 14 residues. V was clipped by 1 base and J by 6 bases, with 13 bases between them. This CDR3 is CASSQGNIRAEQYF. CDR3 DNA sequence: TGCGCCAGCAGCCAAGGCAATATAAGAGCCGAGCAGTACTTC.

This clonotype was detected a few times. Just one base apart from a much larger clone, this may be a read error. V and J are TRBV7-2 and TRBJ2-7, with 9 bases that match TRBD1. Germline-derived CDR1 and CDR2 are SGHTA and FQGNSA. Losses at the gene ends were 8 bases for V and 3 bases for J; bases not matched to a gene: 11. The CDR3 is 15 residues long. The CDR3 loop reads CASGTLRDRVYEQYF. The DNA for the CDR3 is TGTGCCAGCGGCACCCTCCGGGACAGGGTCTACGAGCAGTACTTC.

V is TRBV12-3 or TRBV12-4 and J is TRBJ2-5; tentative D call: TRBD1 (6 bases). The CDR3 loop spans 15 amino acids. V was cut by 5 bases and J by 0 bases, with 13 bases left in between. The CDR3 is CASSTPGHDQETQYF. For the CDR3, the DNA is TGTGCCAGCAGTACCCCGGGACACGACCAAGAGACCCAGTACTTC.

V usage is TRBV7-8 and J usage is TRBJ1-2; perhaps TRBD1 as D (5 bases). Germline loops: CDR1 SGHVS, CDR2 FQNEAQ. V was shortened by 1 base and J by 8 bases, with 17 bases between the two germline ends. The CDR3 loop spans 15 amino acids. The CDR3 nucleotides are TGTGCCAGCAGCTTAGGCTACGGGGGTGTTGACGGCTACACCTTC. It translates to CASSLGYGGVDGYTF.

The table lists this clonotype with many counts. The chain uses TRBV15 and TRBJ1-1, with D unresolved. The CDR3 has 12 amino acids. V was pared by 5 bases and J by 8 bases, with 12 bases between. The germline V gene has CDR1 LNHNV and CDR2 YYDKDF (reference sequence). DNA for the CDR3: TGTGCCACCAGCTCCCCGAGGGAGGAAGCTTTCTTT. Amino acid sequence: CATSSPREEAFF.

This clonotype was observed many times. The V gene is TRBV11-3, the J gene TRBJ1-1, with D perhaps matching TRBD1 (5 bases). This CDR3 region has 13 residues. Trimming pared 5 bases from V and 1 base from J, leaving 8 bases between. The germline CDR1 and CDR2 sequences are SGHNT and YENEEA. The CDR3 region is CASSTTENTEAFF. The CDR3, as DNA: TGTGCCAGCAGCACGACAGAGAACACTGAAGCTTTCTTT.

This clonotype occurred many times. The chain couples TRBV12-3 or TRBV12-4 to TRBJ1-6; 9 bases agree with TRBD1. The CDR3 is made up of 16 amino acids. The J segment lost 6 bases and the V segment lost 9 bases, leaving 12 bases of the junction unmatched. CDR3 region: CAREGDRDFGNSPLHF. CDR3 sequence (DNA): TGTGCCAGGGAGGGGGACAGGGATTTTGGTAATTCACCCCTCCACTTT.

There are many counts of this clonotype. The chain recombines TRBV2 with TRBJ2-2; D is possibly TRBD2 (6 bases). This CDR3 is 17 amino acids long. From germline, CDR1 is SNHLY and CDR2 FYNNEI. V lost 4 bases to trimming and J lost 8 bases, with 23 bases between them. CDR3 sequence: CASSVPFGGDGRGELFF. The CDR3 DNA reads TGTGCCAGCAGTGTCCCTTTCGGAGGGGACGGTAGGGGGGAGCTGTTTTTT.

This clonotype came up many times. This chain links TRBV20-1 with TRBJ1-6; maybe TRBD1 (5 bases). Looked up from germline, CDR1 is DFQATT and CDR2 is SNEGSKA (reference sequence). V shed 3 bases and J shed 8 bases, with 14 bases lying between them. The CDR3 runs to 14 residues. The CDR3 protein is CSASRGRVDSPLHF. CDR3 nucleotide sequence: TGCAGTGCTAGTAGAGGCAGGGTTGATTCACCCCTCCACTTT.

Many counts were recorded for this clonotype. The CDR3 loop reads CASSPMGVLGYGYTF. The DNA of the CDR3 is TGTGCCAGCAGTCCAATGGGGGTTTTGGGCTATGGCTACACCTTC. The chain is built from TRBV25-1 and TRBJ1-2; a weak D match, TRBD1 (5 bases). V lost 5 bases, J lost 4 bases, and 17 bases lay in between. The CDR3 has 15 residues. Germline V CDR1 and CDR2: MGHDK, SYGVNS.